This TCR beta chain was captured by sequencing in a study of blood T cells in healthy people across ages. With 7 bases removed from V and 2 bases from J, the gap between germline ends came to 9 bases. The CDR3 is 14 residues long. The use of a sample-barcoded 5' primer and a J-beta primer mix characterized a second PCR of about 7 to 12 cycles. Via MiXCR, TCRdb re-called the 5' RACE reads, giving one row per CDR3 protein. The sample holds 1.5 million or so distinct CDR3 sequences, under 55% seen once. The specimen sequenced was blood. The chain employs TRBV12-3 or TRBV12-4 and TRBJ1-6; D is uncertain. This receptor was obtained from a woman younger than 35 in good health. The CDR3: CASTQGTYNSPLHF. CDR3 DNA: TGTGCCAGCACGCAAGGAACCTATAATTCACCCCTCCACTTT.